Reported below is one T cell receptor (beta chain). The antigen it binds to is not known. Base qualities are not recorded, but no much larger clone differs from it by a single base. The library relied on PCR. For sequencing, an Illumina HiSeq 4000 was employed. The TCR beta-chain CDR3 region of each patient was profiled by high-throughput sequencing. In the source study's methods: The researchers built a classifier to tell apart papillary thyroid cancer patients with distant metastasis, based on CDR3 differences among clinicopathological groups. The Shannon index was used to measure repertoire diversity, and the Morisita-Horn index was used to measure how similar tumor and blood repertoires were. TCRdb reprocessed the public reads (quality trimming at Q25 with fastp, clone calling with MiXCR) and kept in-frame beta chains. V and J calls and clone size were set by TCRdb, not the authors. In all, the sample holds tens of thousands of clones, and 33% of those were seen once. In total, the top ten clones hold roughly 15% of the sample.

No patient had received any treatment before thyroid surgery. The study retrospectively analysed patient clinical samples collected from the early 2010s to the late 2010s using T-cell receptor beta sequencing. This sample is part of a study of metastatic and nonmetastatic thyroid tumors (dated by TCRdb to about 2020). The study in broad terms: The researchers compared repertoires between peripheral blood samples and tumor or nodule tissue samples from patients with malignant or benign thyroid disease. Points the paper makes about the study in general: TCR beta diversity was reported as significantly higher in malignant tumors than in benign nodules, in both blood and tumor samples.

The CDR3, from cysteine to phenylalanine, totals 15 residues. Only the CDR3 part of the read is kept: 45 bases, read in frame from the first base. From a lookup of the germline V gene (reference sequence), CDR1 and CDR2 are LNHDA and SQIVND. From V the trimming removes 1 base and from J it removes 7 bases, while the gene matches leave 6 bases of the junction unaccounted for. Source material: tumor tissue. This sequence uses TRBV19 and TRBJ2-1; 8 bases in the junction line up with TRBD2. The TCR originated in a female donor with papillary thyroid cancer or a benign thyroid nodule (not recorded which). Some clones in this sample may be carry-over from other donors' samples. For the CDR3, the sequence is CASSIVVLAVNEQFF. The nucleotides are TGTGCCAGTAGTATAGTGGTACTAGCGGTGAATGAGCAGTTCTTC.